The following is a T cell receptor (beta chain) sequence with its context. Sequencing was performed with immunoSEQ multiplex PCR; in TCRdb, only in-frame clones are kept and a portion is missing. The table lists over 4,000 clones, about 25% of them singletons, with approximately 8% in the top ten. This record comes from a study of T cells in localized non-small cell lung cancer. The CDR3 covers 12 residues. Deletions cut 0 bases from V and 6 bases from J, with 6 bases between. Germline lookup yields CDR1 MNHGY and CDR2 SAAAGT. V gene TRBV6-8 combines with J gene TRBJ2-7; D gene unclear. This sample comprised lung tumor tissue, obtained before any cancer treatment. This TCR came from a male donor older than 55 with stage I lung adenocarcinoma. For the CDR3, the DNA is TGTGCCAGCAGTTACTCATGGGGCGAGCAGTACTTC. Protein sequence: CASSYSWGEQYF.